The source of this TCR beta chain is a study of metastatic and nonmetastatic thyroid tumors. Study context: Repertoires of blood and of tissue (tumor or nodule) from malignant and benign thyroid patients were compared.

TCRdb reprocessed the PCR reads via MiXCR. Seen here are 22,000 or so clones, more than 30% observed once, and the top ten hold about 20%. Concerning this clone: Its antigen is unknown.

There were no patients who had received any treatment before thyroid surgery. This CDR3 spans 14 amino acids. Germline V CDR1 and CDR2: MNHEY, SVGAGI. The V and J ends lost 4 bases and 1 base respectively, with 11 bases between them. General study findings and limits: Relative to benign nodules, malignant thyroid tumors were reportedly characterized by significantly elevated TCR beta diversity in blood and tumor.

This receptor was obtained from a male donor with papillary thyroid cancer or a benign thyroid nodule (not recorded which). Some clones in this sample may be carry-over from other donors' samples. The chain links TRBV6-5 to TRBJ2-7, with D possibly TRBD2 on 5 matching bases. The sequenced sample was blood. The CDR3 DNA sequence: TGTGCCAGCAGTTCCTCGGGGTGGTCCTACGAGCAGTACTTC. Translation: CASSSSGWSYEQYF.